Listed below are T cell receptor beta chains from one sample, sequenced in a study of neurological immune-mediated disorders. TCRdb re-derived calls from the 5' RACE reads in MiXCR, one entry per CDR3 protein. Among 35,000 to 45,000 distinct CDR3 sequences listed, about 7% were seen once. The sample consisted of PBMCs. Source of these receptors: a woman aged 40-49 years in good health. CDR3s include the opening cysteine and the closing phenylalanine or tryptophan. D genes are given only for firm matches. Not all rows give a size; the values are once, few, many and, for expanded clones, a class.

TRBJ1-2 NA many TRBV7-9 CASSPTGYGYTF TGTGCCAGCAGCCCGACGGGATATGGCTACACCTTC
TRBJ2-1 NA NA TRBV4-2 CASQAASSYNEQFF TGTGCCAGCCAAGCGGCTAGCTCCTACAATGAGCAGTTCTTC
TRBJ2-2 NA many TRBV6-6 CAIGLALNTGELFF TGTGCTATAGGGCTAGCGTTGAACACCGGGGAGCTGTTTTTT
TRBJ2-1 TRBD2 few TRBV7-2 CASSFYPSGGARNEQFF TGTGCCAGCAGCTTTTACCCTAGCGGGGGGGCCCGCAATGAGCAGTTCTTC
TRBJ1-6 NA many TRBV15 CATKGRDNSPLHF TGTGCCACCAAGGGACGAGATAATTCACCCCTCCACTTT
TRBJ2-2 TRBD2 many TRBV15 CATSRDRARGGGELFF TGTGCCACCAGCAGAGATCGGGCGCGGGGGGGCGGGGAGCTGTTTTTT
TRBJ1-2 NA many TRBV20-1 CSARTDRPAGNYGYTF TGCAGTGCTAGAACAGACAGGCCTGCGGGAAACTATGGCTACACCTTC
TRBJ1-4 NA many TRBV20-1 CSARDWQAATNEKLFF TGCAGTGCTAGAGATTGGCAGGCTGCAACTAATGAAAAACTGTTTTTT
TRBJ1-2 NA many TRBV4-1 CARRRAGYYGYTF TGCGCCAGACGCCGCGCAGGTTATTATGGCTACACCTTC
TRBJ2-1 NA many TRBV9 CASSVEGGGTEQFF TGTGCCAGCAGCGTAGAAGGGGGGGGGACTGAGCAGTTCTTC
TRBJ2-1 TRBD2 many TRBV12-3/TRBV12-4 CASSPGLAGAPGYNEQFF TGTGCCAGCAGTCCAGGACTAGCGGGGGCCCCGGGTTACAATGAGCAGTTCTTC
TRBJ2-1 NA many TRBV7-8 CASSRLGYEQFF TGTGCCAGCAGCCGCTTGGGGTATGAGCAGTTCTTC
TRBJ2-1 NA many TRBV5-1 CASSPSASSYNEQFF TGCGCCAGCAGCCCTAGCGCAAGCTCCTACAATGAGCAGTTCTTC
TRBJ1-1 NA few TRBV12-3/TRBV12-4 CASSTGRGGNTEAFF TGTGCCAGCAGTACAGGGAGGGGGGGGAACACTGAAGCTTTCTTT
TRBJ1-1 TRBD1 NA TRBV30 CAWSSNQGQENTEAFF TGTGCCTGGAGTAGTAATCAGGGACAGGAGAACACTGAAGCTTTCTTT
TRBJ1-1 TRBD1 many TRBV3-1 CASSNTGGVLQAFF TGTGCCAGCAGCAACACAGGGGGCGTATTGCAGGCTTTCTTT
TRBJ2-2 NA many TRBV19 CASSPDDIRTGELFF TGTGCCAGTAGTCCGGATGACATAAGGACCGGGGAGCTGTTTTTT